This entry lists 20 T cell receptor beta chains sequenced from one sample in a study. MiXCR, applied by TCRdb to the RT-PCR reads, yields one record per CDR3 protein. The sample lists approximately 720,000 distinct CDR3 sequences, around 14% occurring once. Sequenced material: memory CD4+ T cells from blood. The receptors originated from a female donor in good health, serving as a healthy control.

In this sample, this clonotype turned up many times. This rearrangement joins TRBV20-1 to TRBJ2-7, with 7 bases that match TRBD2. J was trimmed by 4 bases and V by 5 bases; bases with no gene match: 11. CDR3 length: 14 amino acids. Germline CDR1 DFQATT, CDR2 SNEGSKA (reference sequence). CDR3 bases: TGCAGTGCTCCAACTAGCGCCGGCTTTTACGAGCAGTACTTC. It yields the protein CSAPTSAGFYEQYF.

In its sample, this clonotype was seen a few times. This rearrangement joins TRBV7-9 to TRBJ1-6; no definite D call. The germline V gene encodes CDR1 SEHNR and CDR2 FQNEAQ (reference sequence). V was pared by 6 bases and J by 11 bases, with 17 bases between. This CDR3 is 14 amino acids long. CDR3 protein: CASREAHLNAPLHF. CDR3 bases: TGTGCCAGCAGGGAGGCACACCTGAATGCACCCCTCCACTTT. The whole variable domain, remainder taken from reference TRBV7-9 and TRBJ1-6, is DTGVSQNPRHKITKRGQNVTFRCDPISEHNRLYWYRQTLGQGPEFLTYFQNEAQLEKSRLLSDRFSAERPKGSFSTLEIQRTEQGDSAMYLCASREAHLNAPLHFGNGTRLTVT.

There are a few counts of this clonotype. The gene calls are TRBV20-1 and TRBJ2-1; D is undetermined. Germline-derived CDR1 and CDR2 are DFQATT and SNEGSKA (reference sequence). The V end lost 0 bases, the J end lost 7 bases, and 13 bases lay between the germline ends. This CDR3 contains 14 residues. The CDR3 DNA follows: TGCAGTGCTAGAGACCGACAACGGTGGAATGAGCAGTTCTTC. It codes for CSARDRQRWNEQFF.

This clonotype appeared a few times. This chain links TRBV5-6 with TRBJ1-2; 9 nucleotides match TRBD1. V lost 0 bases to trimming and J lost 8 bases; unmatched junction nucleotides: 5. This CDR3 contains 14 residues. Germline CDR1 is SGHDT and CDR2 is YYEEEE. Here the CDR3 reads CASSLEQGARGYTF. The DNA for the CDR3 is TGTGCCAGCAGCTTGGAACAGGGGGCAAGAGGCTACACCTTC.

The chain employs TRBV20-1 and TRBJ2-3, with 11 bases lining up with TRBD2. Germline loops: CDR1 DFQATT, CDR2 SNEGSKA (reference sequence). The CDR3 loop spans 13 amino acids. V shed 6 bases, J shed 4 bases, and the junction held 3 bases outside the gene matches. DNA for the CDR3: TGCAGTGCCAAACTAGCGGGGGCAGATACGCAGTATTTT. Protein: CSAKLAGADTQYF.

This clonotype was counted only a few times. The chain joins TRBV7-9 to TRBJ1-2, with a tentative D call TRBD1 (5 bases). V lost 2 bases and J 8 bases, leaving 15 bases between the germline ends. This CDR3 is 14 amino acids long. CDR1 SEHNR and CDR2 FQNEAQ come from the germline V gene (reference sequence). CDR3 protein: CASSLLGHGSGYTF. DNA of the CDR3: TGTGCCAGCAGCTTACTCGGACATGGGAGCGGCTACACCTTC.

This clonotype was seen a few times. The gene calls are TRBV4-1 and TRBJ2-1; D remains unclear. Trimming took off 4 bases at V and 11 bases at J, with 21 bases between the two ends. Germline V gene data show CDR1 as MGHRA and CDR2 as YSYEKL. The CDR3 consists of 15 residues. This CDR3 reads CASSPNDGLQVKQFF. In nucleotides, the CDR3 is TGCGCCAGCAGCCCGAACGATGGCCTACAAGTGAAGCAGTTCTTC.

This clonotype was observed a few times. V is TRBV7-2 and J is TRBJ2-1, with D maybe TRBD1 (7 bases). Germline CDR1 reads SGHTA; CDR2 reads FQGNSA. This CDR3 has 15 amino acids. V lost 8 bases and J 6 bases, leaving 20 bases between the germline ends. The CDR3 nucleotides are TGTGCCAGCGGAAATCCAGGGGGGCCAGGCAATGAGCAGTTCTTC. This gives the protein CASGNPGGPGNEQFF.

This clonotype came up many times. The chain links TRBV7-9 to TRBJ2-7; no clear D gene. Per germline, CDR1 SEHNR and CDR2 FQNEAQ (reference sequence). The V gene lost 1 base and the J gene lost 7 bases, with 8 bases spanning the gap. The CDR3 loop spans 12 amino acids. The CDR3 sequence: CASSLVAREQYF. The CDR3 DNA is TGTGCCAGCAGCTTAGTGGCCAGGGAGCAGTACTTC. Full variable domain (outside the CDR3, taken from reference TRBV7-9 and TRBJ2-7): DTGVSQNPRHKITKRGQNVTFRCDPISEHNRLYWYRQTLGQGPEFLTYFQNEAQLEKSRLLSDRFSAERPKGSFSTLEIQRTEQGDSAMYLCASSLVAREQYFGPGTRLTVT.

The genes are TRBV12-3 or TRBV12-4 and TRBJ2-4; no reliable D call. CDR3 length: 13 amino acids. Trimming stripped 6 bases from V and 7 bases from J, with 13 bases between. CDR3 bases: TGTGCCAGCAGCCTCGGAAGCTGGAACATTCAGTACTTC. Its translation: CASSLGSWNIQYF.

In its sample, this clonotype was seen a few times. This chain joins TRBV7-2 and TRBJ2-5; TRBD2 matches at 9 bases. Germline V gene sequence: CDR1 SGHTA, CDR2 FQGNSA. The V gene end was trimmed by 3 bases and the J gene end by 4 bases; junction bases not matched to a gene: 6. This CDR3 is 15 amino acids long. The CDR3 here is CASSFSGRMGETQYF. The CDR3 DNA reads TGTGCCAGCAGCTTTAGCGGGAGAATGGGAGAGACCCAGTACTTC.

The V gene is TRBV28, the J gene TRBJ2-1; D perhaps matches TRBD2 (6 bases). Trimming left V 2 bases short and J 4 bases short, with 15 bases between. Germline lookup yields CDR1 MDHEN and CDR2 SYDVKM. The CDR3 contains 16 residues. DNA of the CDR3: TGTGCCAGCAGTTTAATTGGGGGGAAAAGGTACAATGAGCAGTTCTTC. It is translated as CASSLIGGKRYNEQFF.

This clonotype was counted ten times or more. The chain uses TRBV7-2 and TRBJ2-7; D remains ambiguous. This CDR3 is built from 15 residues. In germline, CDR1 is SGHTA, CDR2 FQGNSA. The V gene lost 6 bases and the J gene lost 1 base, with 16 bases spanning the gap. The CDR3 DNA follows: TGTGCCAGCAGACGAGGACGCATCCAATCCTACGAGCAGTACTTC. This sequence encodes CASRRGRIQSYEQYF.

In this sample, this clonotype turned up many times. The genes are TRBV12-3 or TRBV12-4 and TRBJ2-7, with D possibly TRBD2 on 5 matching bases. CDR3 length: 15 amino acids. V lost 6 bases and J 4 bases, leaving 19 bases between the germline ends. In nucleotides, the CDR3 is TGTGCCAGCAGCTCAAGCCAGACGGGAACTTACGAGCAGTACTTC. This sequence encodes CASSSSQTGTYEQYF.

This clonotype occurred a few times. V usage is TRBV9 and J usage is TRBJ2-1; 9 bases are shared with TRBD1. J was trimmed by 7 bases and V by 5 bases; bases with no gene match: 10. The CDR3 extends over 15 amino acids. Germline CDR1 SGDLS, CDR2 YYNGEE. CDR3 DNA sequence: TGTGCCAGCAGTCCTACAGGGGGCTTTTGGAATGAGCAGTTCTTC. It specifies CASSPTGGFWNEQFF.

There are many counts of this clonotype. This chain joins TRBV10-3 and TRBJ2-1, with a possible D match to TRBD1 (7 bases). The V end was cut by 0 bases, the J end by 3 bases, with 15 bases between. Germline CDR1 reads ENHRY; CDR2 reads SYGVKD. The CDR3 is 17 residues long. The CDR3 is CAISESIWQGGYNEQFF. The CDR3, as DNA: TGTGCCATCAGTGAGTCGATATGGCAGGGGGGCTACAATGAGCAGTTCTTC.

This clonotype was counted only a few times. V is TRBV20-1 and J is TRBJ1-1; 11 bases match TRBD1. Germline values: CDR1 DFQATT, CDR2 SNEGSKA (reference sequence). The CDR3 has 14 residues. The junction had 11 bases not matched to a gene; V was cut back by 6 bases and J by 8 bases. CDR3 nucleotides: TGCAGTGCCTGGACAGGGGGCGTCTTGCGGGAAGCTTTCTTT. Protein sequence: CSAWTGGVLREAFF.

This clonotype was picked up a small number of times. This chain links TRBV5-4 with TRBJ2-3; the D gene is possibly TRBD2 (6 bases). The CDR3 length is 16 residues. CDR1 is SGHNT, CDR2 YYREEE, per germline (reference sequence). The germline V and J ends were trimmed by 4 bases and 1 base, with 16 bases remaining between them. The chain's CDR3 is CASSPLGASGTDTQYF. The CDR3 nucleotides read TGTGCCAGCAGCCCCCTGGGCGCTAGCGGCACAGATACGCAGTATTTT.

The V gene is TRBV7-8, the J gene TRBJ2-3; D is unclear. The V gene's germline CDR1 is SGHVS and CDR2 FQNEAQ. V was cut by 5 bases and J by 2 bases, with 8 bases left in between. The CDR3 is 13 amino acids. CDR3 nucleotide sequence: TGTGCCAGCAGCCCCCGTCCCACAGATACGCAGTATTTT. Its protein product is CASSPRPTDTQYF.

Turning to this clonotype: The junction departs from germline at one end; a sequencing error may be responsible. The chain couples TRBV15 to TRBJ1-2, with 10 bases fitting TRBD1. Germline loops: CDR1 LNHNV, CDR2 YYDKDF (reference sequence). The CDR3 totals 13 residues. The CDR3 nucleotides read TGTGCCACCAGCCAGGGACAGGGGACCGGCTTCACCTTC. Translated: CATSQGQGTGFTF. Full variable domain (outside the CDR3, taken from reference TRBV15 and TRBJ1-2): DAMVIQNPRYQVTQFGKPVTLSCSQTLNHNVMYWYQQKSSQAPKLLFHYYDKDFNNEADTPDNFQSRRPNTSFCFLDIRSPGLGDTAMYLCATSQGQGTGFTFGSGTRLTVV.